Sequencing of this T cell receptor (beta chain) was carried out in a study of blood T cell repertoires in COVID-19. Some clones are missing from TCRdb's copy, which holds only in-frame ones; the method was immunoSEQ multiplex PCR. The table records under 300,000 clones, roughly nine tenths of them present only once. Looked up from germline, CDR1 is SNHLY and CDR2 is FYNNEI. Trimming cost V 6 bases and J 3 bases; bases outside gene matches: 7. The length of the CDR3 is 15 residues. Participant reports of clinical history set cohort assignment. Sequencing used PBMCs or T cells enriched from blood (not recorded which). The J gene is TRBJ2-2, the V gene TRBV2, with TRBD1 matching over 7 bases. This TCR was recovered from a woman aged 40-49 years who had recovered from COVID-19. CDR3 protein: CASRIGQAYTGELFF. The CDR3, as DNA: TGTGCCAGCAGAATTGGACAGGCCTACACCGGGGAGCTGTTTTTT.